Detailed here is one T cell receptor beta chain. TCRdb's copy holds only in-frame clones and misses some; the assay was immunoSEQ multiplex PCR. This sample yields 150,000 or so clones, of which around 90% are seen a single time; around 4.4% belongs to the top ten. The sample originates from a study of T cell responses to AZD1222 COVID-19 vaccine. The CDR3 is made up of 20 amino acids. This material consisted of peripheral blood, taken on day 0 of AZD1222 vaccination. This chain uses TRBV21-1 with TRBJ2-7; the table gives TRBD2 as D, unverified against the DNA. TRBV21-1 is noted as a pseudogene. This TCR came from an adult in good health. CDR3 region: CASSKVSGTSGPYSSYEQYF. DNA of the CDR3: TGTGCCAGCAGCAAAGTTTCCGGGACTAGCGGCCCTTATAGCTCCTACGAGCAGTACTTC.